The rows below give T cell receptor beta chains drawn from one sample of a study of T-cell memory formation after mild COVID-19. Each CDR3 protein is one row after TCRdb ran MiXCR on the 5' RACE reads. The sample carries tens of thousands of distinct CDR3 sequences, 6% to 6.5% recorded once. The sequenced sample was PBMCs or a T cell subset sorted from them (not recorded which). The source is an adult who had mild COVID-19 (a few samples of this study predate the infection). Cell type and time point are not known. The CDR3 runs from the conserved cysteine through the conserved F or W. D genes are given only for firm matches. A clone size is listed for some rows: how often the clone was seen (once, few, many), or a class if it is expanded.

cdr3_nt cdr3_aa j_call clone_size d_call v_call
TGCGCCAGCAGCTTGAGGGCTAGTTACGAGCAGTACTTC CASSLRASYEQYF TRBJ2-7 many . TRBV5-1
TGTGCCAGTAGTGTGAGTAGGCAGCCCCAGCATTTT CASSVSRQPQHF TRBJ1-5 few . TRBV19
TGTGCCACCAGTGATTTAGCGGGAGGGCCAACCGGGGAGCTGTTTTTT CATSDLAGGPTGELFF TRBJ2-2 many TRBD2 TRBV24-1
TGTGCCACCAGCAGAGACCCGGGACAGGCTCAAGGCTACACCTTC CATSRDPGQAQGYTF TRBJ1-2 . TRBD1 TRBV15
TGTGCCAGCAGCCGGGGGGCACCCCGGGGCTACGAGCAGTACTTC CASSRGAPRGYEQYF TRBJ2-7 many . TRBV12-3/TRBV12-4
TGTGCCTGGTCAAGTGGGAGGGTCGGAGGGACTGAAGCTTTCTTT CAWSSGRVGGTEAFF TRBJ1-1 many . TRBV30
TGTGCCAGCAGAACGGGACGGAAAGAGACCCAGTACTTC CASRTGRKETQYF TRBJ2-5 many . TRBV12-3/TRBV12-4
TGCGCCAGCAGCTGGAACACGGAGAACACTGAAGCTTTCTTT CASSWNTENTEAFF TRBJ1-1 many . TRBV5-1
TGTGCCAGCAGCTTAGATCTTAATAGCGGAGCCTACAATGAGCAGTTCTTC CASSLDLNSGAYNEQFF TRBJ2-1 few . TRBV11-2
TGTGCCAGCAGCCAAGATCCGACAGTCTATGGCTACACCTTC CASSQDPTVYGYTF TRBJ1-2 . . TRBV14
TGTGCCAGCAGACAGGGGGTGAACACCGGGGAGCTGTTTTTT CASRQGVNTGELFF TRBJ2-2 . TRBD1 TRBV11-2
TGTGCCAGCAGTTTAGGCGGGAGTCCGGCCAAAAACATTCAGTACTTC CASSLGGSPAKNIQYF TRBJ2-4 many TRBD2 TRBV28
TGTGCCAGCAGCTTGGGAAGCGGGGGGCGATCCTACGAGCAGTACTTC CASSLGSGGRSYEQYF TRBJ2-7 . TRBD2 TRBV5-4
TGCGCCAGCAGCCGAGGACGGACTAGCGGGAGCGAGACCCAGTACTTC CASSRGRTSGSETQYF TRBJ2-5 . TRBD2 TRBV4-3
TGTGATAGCAGCCCCGGGGGGTTGCAGACCCAGTACTTC CDSSPGGLQTQYF TRBJ2-5 few TRBD2 TRBV7-7
TGCGCCAGCAGCTTGGCCGTGGGTGGCAGCCAAGAGACCCAGTACTTC CASSLAVGGSQETQYF TRBJ2-5 few . TRBV5-1
TGTGCCAGCAGAAACGGAGGGGACTACGAGCAGTACTTC CASRNGGDYEQYF TRBJ2-7 . . TRBV6-2/TRBV6-3
TGCGCCAGCAGCCTCGGTACGGCGGGGGGTGAGACCCAGTACTTC CASSLGTAGGETQYF TRBJ2-5 many TRBD2 TRBV4-1
TGTGCCAGCAGCCCAACGCCCGACAGACAAGAGACCCAGTACTTC CASSPTPDRQETQYF TRBJ2-5 few . TRBV7-6
TGTGCCAGCAGCCAGGTCCAAGAGACCCAGTACTTC CASSQVQETQYF TRBJ2-5 few . TRBV3-1
TGCAGTGCCCCGGTAGCGGGATTGAATGAGCAGTTCTTC CSAPVAGLNEQFF TRBJ2-1 many TRBD2 TRBV20-1
TGCAGTGCTAGAGATAGCGGGAGGGCCTACAGGAACGATGAGCAGTTCTTC CSARDSGRAYRNDEQFF TRBJ2-1 few TRBD2 TRBV20-1
TGCGCCAGCAGCCAAGATTTAACGGGGCTTCGGGGGCAGTACTTC CASSQDLTGLRGQYF TRBJ2-7 few . TRBV4-1
TGTGCCAGCAGCTTATTACAGGCGGCTGAAGCTTTCTTT CASSLLQAAEAFF TRBJ1-1 . . TRBV11-2
TGTGCCAGCAGCCACCGGGACAGCGAGGAAACCGGGGAGCTGTTTTTT CASSHRDSEETGELFF TRBJ2-2 many TRBD1 TRBV3-1
TGCAGTGACAGGGAACATGGAAACTATGGCTACACCTTC CSDREHGNYGYTF TRBJ1-2 . . TRBV20-1
TGTGCCAGCTCACCTAGCGAAGGTTACACAGATACGCAGTATTTT CASSPSEGYTDTQYF TRBJ2-3 . . TRBV18
TGTGCCAGCAGCTTAAGCGGGAGGGCCCTAGGGGAGCAGTTCTTC CASSLSGRALGEQFF TRBJ2-1 many TRBD2 TRBV7-8
TGTGCCAGCAGCCCCCGAATGCGCGGCTACACCTTC CASSPRMRGYTF TRBJ1-2 few . TRBV12-3/TRBV12-4
TGTGCCAGCAGTTCGAGCGGGGTCAACTATGGCTACACCTTC CASSSSGVNYGYTF TRBJ1-2 few . TRBV7-9
TGTGCCAGCAGCTCTGGACAGCCGAACTACAATGAGCAGTTCTTC CASSSGQPNYNEQFF TRBJ2-1 few . TRBV7-9
TGTGCCAGCAGTTACGCGACCAGGTACGGGAGGGCCTACAATGAGCAGTTCTTC CASSYATRYGRAYNEQFF TRBJ2-1 . TRBD2 TRBV6-2/TRBV6-3
TGTGCCAGCAGCTTAGAAGGACTAGCGGGGGACAATGAGCAGTTCTTC CASSLEGLAGDNEQFF TRBJ2-1 many TRBD2 TRBV11-1
TGTGCCACCGCTAGTACCGGGACAGGGACATCCTACGAGCAGTACTTC CATASTGTGTSYEQYF TRBJ2-7 once TRBD1 TRBV24-1
TGTGCCAGCAGCCAAGGGGGCAGAGACACCGGGGAGCTGTTTTTT CASSQGGRDTGELFF TRBJ2-2 few . TRBV4-2
TGTGCCAGCAGCCCATGGACAGCCTCTGGCTATGGCTACACCTTC CASSPWTASGYGYTF TRBJ1-2 . . TRBV7-2
TGTGCCAGCAGCCGTTCACGGGGTTTCGGGCGTCTTACTAACTATGGCTACACCTTC CASSRSRGFGRLTNYGYTF TRBJ1-2 . . TRBV7-9
TGTGCCAGCAGCGAAGACAGCATCTATGGCTACACCTTC CASSEDSIYGYTF TRBJ1-2 . . TRBV3-1
TGCGCCAGCAGCTTGGCCGGGGCTAATGAAAAACTGTTTTTT CASSLAGANEKLFF TRBJ1-4 few . TRBV5-1
TGTGCCAGCAGTCGACAGGGATACGAGCAGTACTTC CASSRQGYEQYF TRBJ2-7 medium-sized TRBD1 TRBV7-9
TGTGCCAGCAGTTTAGTGGGGGCCCCCCTCCACTTT CASSLVGAPLHF TRBJ1-6 many . TRBV12-3/TRBV12-4
TGTGCCACCAGTGAGGGCAGGGGGCAATACAATGAGCAGTTCTTC CATSEGRGQYNEQFF TRBJ2-1 many TRBD1 TRBV24-1
TGTGCCAGCAGCTTCTCCCAACGCACAGATACGCAGTATTTT CASSFSQRTDTQYF TRBJ2-3 many . TRBV5-5
TGTGCCACCAGCAGAGATCCAGGACAGGGGAACACCATATATTTT CATSRDPGQGNTIYF TRBJ1-3 many TRBD1 TRBV15
TGTGCCTGGAGGGAACCAGGGGCTGGGGCCAACGTCCTGACTTTC CAWREPGAGANVLTF TRBJ2-6 . . TRBV30
TGTGCCAGCAGCCCTATTAGGTTAAGCTCCTACAATGAGCAGTTCTTC CASSPIRLSSYNEQFF TRBJ2-1 many . TRBV7-2
TGTGCCAGCAGCCTACAAGCGAGCGGGGCAAGCTCCTACGAGCAGTACTTC CASSLQASGASSYEQYF TRBJ2-7 many TRBD2 TRBV7-2
TGTGCCAGCAACGCCCGTTACGGGGGTAGCGGGGGGCGGGACGAGCAGTACTTC CASNARYGGSGGRDEQYF TRBJ2-7 . TRBD2 TRBV6-5
TGTGCCAGCAGCTTAAGGGCAGGGGAGGCAGATACGCAGTATTTT CASSLRAGEADTQYF TRBJ2-3 few . TRBV7-9
TGTGCCAGCAGGTGGGACACCAACACCGGGGAGCTGTTTTTT CASRWDTNTGELFF TRBJ2-2 many . TRBV11-2
TGCAGTGCTAGCGGGGCTGCGCAGTTCTTC CSASGAAQFF TRBJ2-1 . . TRBV20-1
TGCGCCAGCAGCCAAGAACTAGCCAGCATTAACAATGAGCAGTTCTTC CASSQELASINNEQFF TRBJ2-1 many . TRBV4-3
TGTGCCAGCAGTTTATCGAGTCAGGGTGCAGAAGCTTTCTTT CASSLSSQGAEAFF TRBJ1-1 . . TRBV27
TGTGCCAGCATCAAAGGGACAGCAGGCACTGAAGCTTTCTTT CASIKGTAGTEAFF TRBJ1-1 . TRBD1 TRBV6-1
TGTGCCAGCAGCTCTAGCGGGGGGCTCACAGATACGCAGTATTTT CASSSSGGLTDTQYF TRBJ2-3 . TRBD2 TRBV7-2
TGTGCCTGGAAGCCATCAGGGTTCTTCTCTGAAGCTTTCTTT CAWKPSGFFSEAFF TRBJ1-1 many . TRBV30
TGCGCCAGCAGCTTTGTGGACCGACCAGATACGCAGTATTTT CASSFVDRPDTQYF TRBJ2-3 many . TRBV5-1